This T cell receptor beta chain stems from a study of T-cell reconstitution after alpha-beta-depleted transplantation in children listed by TCRdb under 2016. Regarding the research as a whole: The study quantitatively tracked T-cell immune reconstitution after TCRalphabeta/CD19-depleted allogeneic hematopoietic cell transplantation in children using TCR repertoire profiling. General findings and caveats noted by the study authors: The high TCRbeta diversity at day 60 in some patients was ascribed to recipient T cells and intrathymic progenitors that had survived conditioning. About two months after transplant, the apparently early recovery of alphabetaT-cell counts reportedly depended on just several hundred clones that had expanded rapidly and came from non-depleted graft cells. Hyperexpanded clone frequencies declined over subsequent months; after one year, T-cell counts and TCRbeta diversity were mostly attributed to newly produced T cells.

Library generation was performed with PCR. TCRdb names Illumina HiSeq 2500 as the instrument used. TCR library preparation used molecular barcoding, with unique molecular identifiers applied to normalize quantification of the TCRbeta repertoire. The public reads were reanalyzed by TCRdb: fastp trimming at Q25, MiXCR alignment, in-frame beta chains only. Under each unique CDR3 protein, matching rows form one entry showing the most common genes and DNA. Across this sample there are hundreds of thousands of distinct CDR3 sequences, with around 17% seen only once. The biggest ten clones account for approximately 5% of the sample. Counted from cysteine to phenylalanine, this CDR3 has 15 amino acids. Just the 45-base CDR3 DNA is kept, in frame starting at base 1. Unmatched junction bases come to 2, with V trimmed by 1 base and J by 6 bases. CDR1 SGHTA and CDR2 FQGTGA are derived from the germline V gene.

Read against the paper, the sample's treatment or condition label means: allogeneic hematopoietic cell transplantation with graft depleted of TCRalphabeta T cells and CD19 B cells. Transplant recipients were children who received TCRalphabeta/CD19-depleted allogeneic hematopoietic cell grafts. This clonotype has a handful of counts. Its antigen is currently not known. Base qualities were left out, and no much larger clone turns up one base away. The sample here was PBMCs, mostly from graft donor cells, taken 360 days after TCRalphabeta/CD19-depleted stem cell transplant. This clonotype was sampled from a male patient under 18 who had a stem cell transplant for acute lymphoblastic leukemia, so the T cells may come from the graft donor. In this chain, TRBV7-3 is recombined with TRBJ2-1; 11 central nucleotides agree with TRBD2. The CDR3 reads CASSLRLAGTNEQFF. In nucleotide form, the sequence is TGTGCCAGCAGCTTAAGACTAGCGGGAACCAATGAGCAGTTCTTC.